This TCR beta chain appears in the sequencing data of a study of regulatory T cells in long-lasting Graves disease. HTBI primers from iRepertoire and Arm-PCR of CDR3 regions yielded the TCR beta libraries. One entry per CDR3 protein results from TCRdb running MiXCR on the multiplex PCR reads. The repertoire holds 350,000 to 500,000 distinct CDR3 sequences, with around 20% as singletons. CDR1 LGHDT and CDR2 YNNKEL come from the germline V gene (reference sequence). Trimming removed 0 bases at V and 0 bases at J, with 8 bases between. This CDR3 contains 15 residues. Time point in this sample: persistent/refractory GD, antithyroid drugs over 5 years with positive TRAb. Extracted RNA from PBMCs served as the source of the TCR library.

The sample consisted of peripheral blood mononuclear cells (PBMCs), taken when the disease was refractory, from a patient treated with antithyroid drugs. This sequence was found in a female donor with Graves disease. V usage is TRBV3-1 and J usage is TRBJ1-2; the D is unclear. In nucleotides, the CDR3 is TGTGCCAGCAGCCAAGATCTCGCAGCTAACTATGGCTACACCTTC. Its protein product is CASSQDLAANYGYTF. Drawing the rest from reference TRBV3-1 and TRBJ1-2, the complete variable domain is DTAVSQTPKYLVTQMGNDKSIKCEQNLGHDTMYWYKQDSKKFLKIMFSYNNKELIINETVPNRFSPKSPDKAHLNLHINSLELGDSAVYFCASSQDLAANYGYTFGSGTRLTVV.